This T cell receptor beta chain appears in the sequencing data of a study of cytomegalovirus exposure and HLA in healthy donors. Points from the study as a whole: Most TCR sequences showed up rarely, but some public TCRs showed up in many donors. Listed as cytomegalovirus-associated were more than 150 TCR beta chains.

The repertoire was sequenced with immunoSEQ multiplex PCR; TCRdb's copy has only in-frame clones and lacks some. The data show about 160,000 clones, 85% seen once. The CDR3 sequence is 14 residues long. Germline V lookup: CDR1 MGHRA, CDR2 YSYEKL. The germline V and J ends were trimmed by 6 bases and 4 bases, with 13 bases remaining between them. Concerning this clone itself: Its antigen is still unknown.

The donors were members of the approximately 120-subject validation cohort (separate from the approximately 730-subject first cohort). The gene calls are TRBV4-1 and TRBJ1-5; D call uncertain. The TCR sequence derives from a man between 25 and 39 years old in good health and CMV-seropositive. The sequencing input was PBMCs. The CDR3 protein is CASSGRTQNQPQHF. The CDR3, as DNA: TGCGCCAGCAGTGGGCGCACGCAGAATCAGCCCCAGCATTTT.